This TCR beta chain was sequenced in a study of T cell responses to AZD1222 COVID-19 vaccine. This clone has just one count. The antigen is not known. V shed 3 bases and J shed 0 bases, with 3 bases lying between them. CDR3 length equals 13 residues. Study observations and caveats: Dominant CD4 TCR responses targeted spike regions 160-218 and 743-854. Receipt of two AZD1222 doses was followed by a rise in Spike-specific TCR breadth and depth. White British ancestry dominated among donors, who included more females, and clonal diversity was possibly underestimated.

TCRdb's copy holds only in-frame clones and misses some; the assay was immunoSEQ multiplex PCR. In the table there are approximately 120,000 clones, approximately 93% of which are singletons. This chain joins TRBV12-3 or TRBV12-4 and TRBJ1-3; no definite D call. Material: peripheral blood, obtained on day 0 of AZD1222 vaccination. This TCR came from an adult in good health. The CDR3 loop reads CASSFSSGNTIYF. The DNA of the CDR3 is TGTGCCAGCAGTTTTTCCTCTGGAAACACCATATATTTT.